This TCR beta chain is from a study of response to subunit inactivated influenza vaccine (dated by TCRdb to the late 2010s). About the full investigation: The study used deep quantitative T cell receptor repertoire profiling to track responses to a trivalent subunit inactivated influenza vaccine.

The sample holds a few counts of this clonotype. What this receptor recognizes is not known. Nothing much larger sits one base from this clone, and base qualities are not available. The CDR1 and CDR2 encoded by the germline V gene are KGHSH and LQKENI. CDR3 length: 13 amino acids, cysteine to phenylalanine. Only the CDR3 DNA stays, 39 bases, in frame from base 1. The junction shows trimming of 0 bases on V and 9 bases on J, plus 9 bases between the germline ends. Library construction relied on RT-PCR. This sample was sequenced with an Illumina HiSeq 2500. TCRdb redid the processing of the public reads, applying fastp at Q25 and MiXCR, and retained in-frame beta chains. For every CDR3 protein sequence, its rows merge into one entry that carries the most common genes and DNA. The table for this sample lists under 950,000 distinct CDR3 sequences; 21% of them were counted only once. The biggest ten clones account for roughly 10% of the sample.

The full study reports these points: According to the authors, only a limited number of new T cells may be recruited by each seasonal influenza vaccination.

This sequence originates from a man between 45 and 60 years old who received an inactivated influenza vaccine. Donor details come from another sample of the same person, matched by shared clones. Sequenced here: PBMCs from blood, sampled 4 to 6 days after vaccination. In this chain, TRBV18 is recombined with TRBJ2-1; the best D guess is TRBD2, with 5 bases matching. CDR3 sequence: CASSPPGRGEQFF. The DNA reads TGTGCCAGCTCACCACCGGGGAGAGGTGAGCAGTTCTTC.